One T cell receptor beta chain is described in this entry. Germline CDR1 is LGHNA and CDR2 is YSLEER. The length of the CDR3 is 17 residues. The V gene end was trimmed by 1 base and the J gene end by 5 bases; junction bases not matched to a gene: 10. The data are from a study of Ad26.COV2.S vaccination and SARS-CoV-2 variants. Background on the study: Ad26.COV2.S shots went into the muscle once or twice, 56 days apart.

Treatment indicated: over 15 received Ad26.COV2.S at low or high dose, single or two shots; about 5 received placebo; per-sample allocation not given. On day 63 after the first injection, vaccine and placebo recipients gave samples. This adult donor, from Boston, was 18-55 years old. The protocol was immunoSEQ multiplex PCR, while the TCRdb copy is restricted to in-frame clones and leaves out a portion. The table has 440,000 or so clones, around 92% seen once. Sequenced material: peripheral blood, taken in a trial of Ad26.COV2.S vaccine versus placebo. The V and J genes are TRBV4-3 and TRBJ1-2; 10 bases agree with TRBD1. The receptor comes from a person between 18 and 59 years old who received the Ad26.COV2.S COVID-19 vaccine or a placebo. CDR3 loop: CASSQARPGQGPYGYTF. CDR3 bases: TGCGCCAGCAGCCAAGCTAGACCGGGACAGGGGCCTTATGGCTACACCTTC.